This T cell receptor (beta chain) originates from a study of blood T cell repertoires in COVID-19. Study as a whole: Both acute and convalescent COVID-19 samples were obtained from the United States, Italy and Spain.

Unmatched junction bases numbered 12, after V lost 6 bases and J lost 2 bases. The CDR3 contains 16 residues. CDR1 MNHEY and CDR2 SVGEGT come from the germline V gene. The method was immunoSEQ multiplex PCR; TCRdb's version includes in-frame clones alone and lacks a portion of them. The profile shows about 160,000 clones, 60% to 85% of them singletons. The rearrangement joins TRBV6-2 or TRBV6-3 to TRBJ2-5, with 7 bases fitting TRBD2. Sequenced sample: peripheral blood. This TCR was recovered from a woman aged 55 to 70 with COVID-19, enrolled during active disease. CDR3 coding DNA: TGTGCCAGCAGCCCTTCCCCCTGGGAGGGGCAAGAGACCCAGTACTTC. This gives the protein CASSPSPWEGQETQYF.